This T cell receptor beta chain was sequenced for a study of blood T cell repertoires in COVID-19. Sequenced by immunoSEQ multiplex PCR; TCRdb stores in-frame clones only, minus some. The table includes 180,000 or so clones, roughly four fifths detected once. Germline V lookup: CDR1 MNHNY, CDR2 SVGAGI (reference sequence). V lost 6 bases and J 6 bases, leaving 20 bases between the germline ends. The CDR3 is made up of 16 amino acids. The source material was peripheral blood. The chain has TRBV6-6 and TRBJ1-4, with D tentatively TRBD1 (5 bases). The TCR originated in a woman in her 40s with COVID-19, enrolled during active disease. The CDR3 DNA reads TGTGCCAGCAGCACCACCCTGGGGGGGAGAGATGAAAAACTGTTTTTT. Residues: CASSTTLGGRDEKLFF.